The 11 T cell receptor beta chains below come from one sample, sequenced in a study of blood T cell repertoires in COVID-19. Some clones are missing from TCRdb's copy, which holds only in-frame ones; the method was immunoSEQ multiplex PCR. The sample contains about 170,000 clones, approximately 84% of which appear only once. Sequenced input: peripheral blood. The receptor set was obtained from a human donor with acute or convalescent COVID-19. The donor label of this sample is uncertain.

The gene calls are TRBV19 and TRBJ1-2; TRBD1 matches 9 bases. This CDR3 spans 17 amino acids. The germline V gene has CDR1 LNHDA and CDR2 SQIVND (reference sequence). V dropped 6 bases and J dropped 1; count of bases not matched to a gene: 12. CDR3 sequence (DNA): TGTGCCAGTAGAGCTCCGCGGGACAGGGCCTTTAACTATGGCTACACCTTC. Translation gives CASRAPRDRAFNYGYTF. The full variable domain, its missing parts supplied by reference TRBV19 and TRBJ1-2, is DGGITQSPKYLFRKEGQNVTLSCEQNLNHDAMYWYRQDPGQGLRLIYYSQIVNDFQKGDIAEGYSVSREKKESFPLTVTSAQKNPTAFYLCASRAPRDRAFNYGYTFGSGTRLTVV.

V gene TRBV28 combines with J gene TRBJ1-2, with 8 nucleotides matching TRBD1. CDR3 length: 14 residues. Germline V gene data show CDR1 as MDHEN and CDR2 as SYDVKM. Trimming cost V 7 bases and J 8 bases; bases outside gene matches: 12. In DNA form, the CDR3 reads TGTGCCAGCACTCCTCCGGGACAGGTTCGCGGCTACACCTTC. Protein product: CASTPPGQVRGYTF.

Written as DNA, the CDR3 is TGTGCCAGCAGTGGAGGGACAGCGAACTATGGCTACACCTTC. Translation gives CASSGGTANYGYTF. The rearrangement uses TRBV27 and TRBJ1-2; 7 bases are shared with TRBD1. Germline trimming cut 5 bases from V and 2 bases from J; bases unmatched to any gene: 5. Germline CDR1 and CDR2: MNHEY and SMNVEV (reference sequence). The CDR3 length is 14 residues.

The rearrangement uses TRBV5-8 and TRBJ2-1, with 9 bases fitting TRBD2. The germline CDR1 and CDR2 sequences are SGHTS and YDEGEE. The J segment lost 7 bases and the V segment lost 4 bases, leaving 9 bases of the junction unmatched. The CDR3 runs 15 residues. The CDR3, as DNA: TGTGCCAGCAGCCGAGCTCCGGGACTAGCTAATGAGCAGTTCTTC. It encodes CASSRAPGLANEQFF.

The CDR3 reads CASSPPGGGTQYF. For the CDR3, the DNA is TGTGCCAGCTCACCACCAGGGGGCGGGACGCAGTATTTT. The chain combines TRBV18 with TRBJ2-3; 7 nucleotides match TRBD1. The CDR3 is made up of 13 amino acids. Looked up from germline, CDR1 is KGHSH and CDR2 is LQKENI. The J segment lost 9 bases and the V segment lost 0 bases, leaving 3 bases of the junction unmatched. Together with reference TRBV18 and TRBJ2-3, the CDR3 gives the full variable domain: NAGVMQNPRHLVRRRGQEARLRCSPMKGHSHVYWYRQLPEEGLKFMVYLQKENIIDESGMPKERFSAEFPKEGPSILRIQQVVRGDSAAYFCASSPPGGGTQYFGPGTRLTVL.

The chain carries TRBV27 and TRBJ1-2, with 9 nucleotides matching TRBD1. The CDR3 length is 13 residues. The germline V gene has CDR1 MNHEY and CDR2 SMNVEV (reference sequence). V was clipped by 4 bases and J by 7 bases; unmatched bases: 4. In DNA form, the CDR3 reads TGTGCCAGCAGTTATCGGACAGGGGCTGGCTACACCTTC. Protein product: CASSYRTGAGYTF.

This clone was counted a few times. CDR3 coding DNA: TGCAGCGTTGACTTACTTCGGGGACAGGCATACTCTCAGTATTTT. Translating gives CSVDLLRGQAYSQYF. The chain employs TRBV29-1 and TRBJ2-3, with 8 nucleotides matching TRBD1. The CDR3 sequence is 15 residues long. Unmatched junction bases numbered 17, after V lost 3 bases and J lost 12 bases. Germline CDR1 SQVTM, CDR2 ANQGSEA.

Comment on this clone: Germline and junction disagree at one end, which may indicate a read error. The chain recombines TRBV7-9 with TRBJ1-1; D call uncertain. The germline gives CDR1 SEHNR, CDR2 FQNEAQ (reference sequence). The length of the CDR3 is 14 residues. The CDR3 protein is CASSLAPPGTEAFF. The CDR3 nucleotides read TGTGCCAGCAGTTTAGCCCCCCCGGGGACTGAAGCTTTCTTT. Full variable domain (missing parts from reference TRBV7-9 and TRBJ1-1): DTGVSQNPRHKITKRGQNVTFRCDPISEHNRLYWYRQTLGQGPEFLTYFQNEAQLEKSRLLSDRFSAERPKGSFSTLEIQRTEQGDSAMYLCASSLAPPGTEAFFGQGTRLTVV.

The CDR3, as DNA: TGTGCCAGTACCCTGGGGCAGGGGGCTAATCAGCCCCAGCATTTT. This sequence encodes CASTLGQGANQPQHF. This chain links TRBV19 with TRBJ1-5; 8 positions match TRBD1. The CDR3 totals 15 residues. J lost 4 bases, V lost 7 bases, and 9 bases had no gene match. Germline lookup yields CDR1 LNHDA and CDR2 SQIVND (reference sequence).

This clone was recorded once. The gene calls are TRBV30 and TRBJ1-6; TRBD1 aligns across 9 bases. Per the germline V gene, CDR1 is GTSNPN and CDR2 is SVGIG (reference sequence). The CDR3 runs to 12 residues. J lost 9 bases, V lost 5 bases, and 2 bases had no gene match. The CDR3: CAWGTGFSPLHF. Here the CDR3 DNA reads TGTGCCTGGGGGACAGGGTTTTCACCCCTCCACTTT. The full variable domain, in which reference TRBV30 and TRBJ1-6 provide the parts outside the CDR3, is SQTIHQWPATLVQPVGSPLSLECTVEGTSNPNLYWYRQAAGRGLQLLFYSVGIGQISSEVPQNLSASRPQDRQFILSSKKLLLSDSGFYLCAWGTGFSPLHFGNGTRLTVT.

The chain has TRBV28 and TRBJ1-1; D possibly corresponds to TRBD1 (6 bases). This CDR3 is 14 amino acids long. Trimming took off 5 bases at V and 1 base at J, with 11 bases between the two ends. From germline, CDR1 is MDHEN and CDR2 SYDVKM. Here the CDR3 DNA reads TGTGCCAGCAGTACCGGACAGAGGAACACTGAAGCTTTCTTT. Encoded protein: CASSTGQRNTEAFF.